Listed here is a single T cell receptor (beta chain). Its antigen is not identified. The table came from immunoSEQ multiplex PCR; TCRdb's copy has only in-frame clones and leaves some out. The repertoire includes about 88,000 clones, roughly 92% of them detected once, and about 0.29% sits in the top ten. The sample is drawn from a study of graft-versus-host responses after intestinal transplantation. Study at large: The whole recipient group had anti-thymocyte globulin induction followed by tacrolimus and steroids for three to four years. Whole-study findings and limits: Researchers found GvH clones in recipient marrow, and some showed up first in ileum or blood. The study associated peak circulating GvH clone levels with early post-transplant HvG declines. Within the allografts of patients who had graft-donor T cell macrochimerism, graft-versus-host to host-versus-graft clonal ratios were high.

Germline CDR1 reads SGHDT; CDR2 reads YYEEEE. The V and J ends lost 0 bases and 4 bases respectively, with 8 bases between them. The CDR3 loop spans 13 amino acids. The sample consisted of unstimulated CD4+ T cells sorted from spleen or lymph node cells, taken before intestinal transplant. The TCR sequence derives from a human donor who received an intestinal transplant. The genes are TRBV5-6 and TRBJ2-7; D gene ambiguous. The CDR3 nucleotides read TGTGCCAGCAGCTTGGGGCGCCCATACGAGCAGTACTTC. It is translated as CASSLGRPYEQYF.